The subject of this entry is one T cell receptor beta chain. This entry is derived from a study of T cell changes during pregnancy in multiple sclerosis. The CDR3 sequence is 12 residues long. Trimming left V 3 bases short and J 8 bases short, with 10 bases between. Germline V gene lookup returns CDR1 SNHLY and CDR2 FYNNEI. Repertoires were generated with immunoSEQ multiplex PCR, while TCRdb's copy carries only in-frame clones and drops some. The table shows about 80,000 clones, with under 95% occurring only once. This sequence joins TRBV2 and TRBJ1-2; unclear D gene. The starting material was peripheral blood, obtained before pregnancy. The receptor was isolated from a female donor with multiple sclerosis, enrolled in a pregnancy study. CDR3 sequence (DNA): TGTGCCAGCAGTGAGAGGCGCGGCGGCTACACCTTC. This sequence encodes CASSERRGGYTF.